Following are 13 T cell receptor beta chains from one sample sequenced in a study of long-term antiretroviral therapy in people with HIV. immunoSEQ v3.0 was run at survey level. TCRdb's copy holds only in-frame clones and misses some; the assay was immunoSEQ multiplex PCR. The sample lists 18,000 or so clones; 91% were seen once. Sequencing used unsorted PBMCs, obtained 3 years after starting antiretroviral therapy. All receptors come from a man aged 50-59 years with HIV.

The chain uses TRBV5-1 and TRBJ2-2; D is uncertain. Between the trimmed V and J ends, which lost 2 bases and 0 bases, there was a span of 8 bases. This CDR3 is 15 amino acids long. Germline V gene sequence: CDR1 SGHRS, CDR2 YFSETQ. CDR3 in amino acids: CASSFGLTNTGELFF. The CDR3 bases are TGCGCCAGCAGCTTTGGCCTGACGAACACCGGGGAGCTGTTTTTT.

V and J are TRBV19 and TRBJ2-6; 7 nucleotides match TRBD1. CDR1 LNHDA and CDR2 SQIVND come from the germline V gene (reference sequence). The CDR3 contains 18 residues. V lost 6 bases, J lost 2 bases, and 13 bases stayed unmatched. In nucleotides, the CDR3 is TGTGCCAGTAGCCTACCGGGACAGATTGAAGCTGGGGCCAACGTCCTGACTTTC. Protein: CASSLPGQIEAGANVLTF.

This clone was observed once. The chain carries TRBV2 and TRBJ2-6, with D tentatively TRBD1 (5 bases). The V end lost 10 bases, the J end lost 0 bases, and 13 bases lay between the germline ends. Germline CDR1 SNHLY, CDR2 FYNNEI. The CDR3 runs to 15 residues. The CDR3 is CAILTATSGANVLTF. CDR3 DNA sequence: TGTGCCATCCTGACAGCCACCTCTGGGGCCAACGTCCTGACTTTC.

In DNA, the CDR3 is TGTGCCAGCAGCTTGATGGCAGGGATATATGGAAACACTGAAGCTTTCTTT. This encodes CASSLMAGIYGNTEAFF. V and J are TRBV5-6 and TRBJ1-1; a possible D gene is TRBD1 (5 bases). CDR3 length equals 17 residues. Germline V CDR1 and CDR2: SGHDT, YYEEEE. V was pared by 1 base and J by 2 bases, with 18 bases between.

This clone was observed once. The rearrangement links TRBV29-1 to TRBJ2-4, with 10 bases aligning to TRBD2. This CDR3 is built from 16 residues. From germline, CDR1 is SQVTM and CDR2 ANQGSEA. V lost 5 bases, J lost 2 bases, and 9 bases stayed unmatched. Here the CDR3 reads CSVRGAAGGPKNIQYF. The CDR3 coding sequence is TGCAGCGTTCGGGGAGCAGCGGGGGGGCCCAAAAACATTCAGTACTTC.

The CDR3 spells CASSLEGEQYF. CDR3 DNA sequence: TGTGCCAGCAGTCTCGAGGGGGAGCAGTACTTC. The rearrangement uses TRBV25-1 and TRBJ2-7; D could derive from TRBD1 or TRBD2 (5 bases each). V was cut by 5 bases and J by 7 bases, with 9 bases left in between. Per the germline V gene, CDR1 is MGHDK and CDR2 is SYGVNS. The CDR3 has 11 residues.

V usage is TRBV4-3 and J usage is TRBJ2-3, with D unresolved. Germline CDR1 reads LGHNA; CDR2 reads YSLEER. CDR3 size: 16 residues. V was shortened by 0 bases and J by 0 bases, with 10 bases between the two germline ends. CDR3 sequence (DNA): TGCGCCAGCAGCCAAGATGGCAGATCAAGCACAGATACGCAGTATTTT. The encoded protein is CASSQDGRSSTDTQYF.

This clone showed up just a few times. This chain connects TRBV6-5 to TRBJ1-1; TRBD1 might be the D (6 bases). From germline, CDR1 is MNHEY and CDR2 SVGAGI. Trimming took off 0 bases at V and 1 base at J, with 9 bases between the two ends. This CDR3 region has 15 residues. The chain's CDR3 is CASSYSGQSNTEAFF. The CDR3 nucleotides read TGTGCCAGCAGTTACTCGGGACAATCGAACACTGAAGCTTTCTTT.

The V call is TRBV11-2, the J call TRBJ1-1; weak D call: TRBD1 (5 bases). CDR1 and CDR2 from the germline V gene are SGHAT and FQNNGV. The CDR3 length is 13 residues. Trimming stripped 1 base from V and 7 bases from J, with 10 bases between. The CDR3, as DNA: TGTGCCAGCAGCTTAGCTCCGGGACGTGAAGCTTTCTTT. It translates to CASSLAPGREAFF.

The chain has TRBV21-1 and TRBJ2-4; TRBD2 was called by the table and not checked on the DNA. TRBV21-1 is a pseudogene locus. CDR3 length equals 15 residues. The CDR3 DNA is TGTGGCAAGGAGGGCTACCCTTTAGCCAAAAACATTCAGTACTTC. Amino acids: CGKEGYPLAKNIQYF.

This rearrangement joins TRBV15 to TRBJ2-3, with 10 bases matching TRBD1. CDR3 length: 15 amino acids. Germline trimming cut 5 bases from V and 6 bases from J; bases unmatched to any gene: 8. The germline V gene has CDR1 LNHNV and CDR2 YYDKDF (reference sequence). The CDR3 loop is CATSRGGQGGDTQYF. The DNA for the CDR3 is TGTGCCACCAGCCGTGGAGGACAGGGGGGTGATACGCAGTATTTT.

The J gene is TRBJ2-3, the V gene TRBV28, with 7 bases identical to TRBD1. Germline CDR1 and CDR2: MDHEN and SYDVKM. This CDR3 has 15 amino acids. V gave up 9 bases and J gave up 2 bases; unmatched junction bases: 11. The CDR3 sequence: CASTPWQGVTDTQYF. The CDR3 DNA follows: TGTGCCAGTACCCCCTGGCAGGGGGTCACAGATACGCAGTATTTT.

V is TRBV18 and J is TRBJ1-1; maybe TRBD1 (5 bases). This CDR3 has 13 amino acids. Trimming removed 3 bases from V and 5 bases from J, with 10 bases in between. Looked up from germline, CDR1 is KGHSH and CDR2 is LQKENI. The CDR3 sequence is CASSPAAGTEAFF. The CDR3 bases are TGTGCCAGCTCACCCGCCGCAGGGACTGAAGCTTTCTTT.